Here is one T cell receptor (beta chain) with its context. CDR3 length equals 13 residues. V lost 0 bases to trimming and J lost 11 bases, with 11 bases between them. The germline V gene encodes CDR1 MGHRA and CDR2 YSYEKL. The protocol was immunoSEQ multiplex PCR, while the TCRdb copy is restricted to in-frame clones and leaves out a portion. The table lists some 230,000 clones, 84% of them singletons. This record belongs to a study of blood T cell repertoires in COVID-19. The rearrangement joins TRBV4-1 to TRBJ2-1, with unresolved D. The sample was peripheral blood. The source is a woman in her sixties or seventies who had recovered from COVID-19. Here the CDR3 reads CASSQDLLSQQFF. The CDR3 nucleotides are TGCGCCAGCAGCCAAGATTTACTGTCCCAGCAGTTCTTC.